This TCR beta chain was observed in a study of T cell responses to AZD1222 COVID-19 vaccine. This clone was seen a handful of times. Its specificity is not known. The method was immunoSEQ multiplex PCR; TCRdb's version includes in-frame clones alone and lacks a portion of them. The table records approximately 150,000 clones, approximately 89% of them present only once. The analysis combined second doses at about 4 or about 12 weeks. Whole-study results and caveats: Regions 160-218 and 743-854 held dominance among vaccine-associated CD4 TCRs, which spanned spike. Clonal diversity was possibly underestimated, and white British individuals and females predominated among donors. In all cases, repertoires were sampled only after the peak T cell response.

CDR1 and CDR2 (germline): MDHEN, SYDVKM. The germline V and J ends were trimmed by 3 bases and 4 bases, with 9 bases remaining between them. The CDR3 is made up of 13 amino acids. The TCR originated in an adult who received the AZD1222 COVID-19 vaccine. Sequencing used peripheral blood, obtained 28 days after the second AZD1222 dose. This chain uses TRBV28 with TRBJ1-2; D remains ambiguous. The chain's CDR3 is CASSFLALYGYTF. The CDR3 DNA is TGTGCCAGCAGTTTTCTCGCACTCTATGGCTACACCTTC.